The rows below give T cell receptor beta chains drawn from one sample of a study of T cells of healthy individuals. TCRdb analysed the 5' RACE reads with MiXCR anew, one entry per CDR3 protein. The sample has 90,000 to 100,000 distinct CDR3 sequences; around 17% are singletons. The receptors were sampled from a human donor in good health. Both conserved end residues are trimmed from each CDR3. A D gene is named only where the DNA matches it firmly.

v_call	d_call	j_call	cdr3_aa
TRBV20-1	-	TRBJ2-7	SADYRVSEQY
TRBV3-1	-	TRBJ1-1	ASSRLQGEAF
TRBV5-1	TRBD1	TRBJ2-5	ASSLTGGFEETQY
TRBV2	-	TRBJ1-1	ASNRALNTEAF
TRBV7-9	-	TRBJ2-7	ASNIAGRQGSSYEQY
TRBV6-4	TRBD2	TRBJ2-1	ASSPGGSYNEQF
TRBV4-2	TRBD2	TRBJ2-2	ASSQEASGSILSTGELF
TRBV6-2/TRBV6-3	-	TRBJ2-3	ASSYDRKSTDTQY
TRBV5-1	-	TRBJ2-7	ASSYTSGDGTPYEQY
TRBV7-9	TRBD1	TRBJ2-2	ASSFPGTVTGELF
TRBV30	-	TRBJ2-5	AWSVNFETQY
TRBV5-1	-	TRBJ2-7	ASSPAGTPEQY
TRBV7-2	-	TRBJ2-1	ASSLGGGAWGPQQF
TRBV28	-	TRBJ2-7	ASSYSRASYEQY
TRBV6-5	-	TRBJ2-7	ASSSVTGHDEQY
TRBV28	-	TRBJ2-7	ASRGEVYEQY
TRBV9	-	TRBJ2-5	ASSVAGANVRETQY
TRBV15	-	TRBJ2-1	ATSRVQDNEQF
TRBV15	TRBD1	TRBJ2-1	ATRLDRGLLREQF
TRBV5-6	TRBD1	TRBJ2-3	ASESRTGELTDTQY
TRBV7-2	-	TRBJ1-1	ASSLVPYTEAF
TRBV4-1	-	TRBJ2-3	ASSRSEGDTQY
TRBV20-1	-	TRBJ2-3	SARDLTPSTDTQY
TRBV4-2	-	TRBJ1-1	ASSQDRWIEAF
TRBV6-5	TRBD1	TRBJ1-6	ASSSPGQGGRLALH
TRBV20-1	TRBD2	TRBJ2-3	SAGRGLAGGRGTQY
TRBV6-2/TRBV6-3	TRBD2	TRBJ2-5	ASSLLAGGKTQY
TRBV28	-	TRBJ1-5	ASSLLDLNQPQH
TRBV7-8	TRBD2	TRBJ2-1	ASSSGLAGASSYNEQF
TRBV12-3/TRBV12-4	-	TRBJ2-1	ASSFGTLYNEQF
TRBV20-1	-	TRBJ2-2	SARDLDGELF
TRBV7-8	-	TRBJ2-7	ASREWANSYEQY
TRBV4-1	TRBD2	TRBJ2-1	ASSQVLAENEQF
TRBV5-1	-	TRBJ2-5	ASSLGPREETQY
TRBV18	TRBD2	TRBJ2-7	ASSPDRGASGRADEQY
TRBV6-2/TRBV6-3	-	TRBJ1-5	ASSRGARNQPQH
TRBV28	TRBD1	TRBJ2-7	ASSRTGAPHYEQY
TRBV7-2	-	TRBJ1-4	ASSFVRGRGEKLF
TRBV28	-	TRBJ1-5	ARGAGGNQPQH
TRBV28	-	TRBJ2-2	ATWGDTYTGELF
TRBV20-1	-	TRBJ2-4	SAWGDKNIQY
TRBV19	-	TRBJ1-2	ASSSRGDNYGYT
TRBV7-9	-	TRBJ1-6	ASSLSRSGSPLH
TRBV9	-	TRBJ1-5	ASSASGTSVNQPQH
TRBV12-3/TRBV12-4	-	TRBJ2-7	AVGLGESYEQY
TRBV4-1	-	TRBJ1-6	ASSQLGVSNSPLH
TRBV7-7	TRBD2	TRBJ2-7	ASSEGLVGYEQY